Presented here are 14 T cell receptor beta chains from one specimen sequenced in a study of T cell responses to AZD1222 COVID-19 vaccine (TCRdb year 2021). Sample time point, as interpreted from the label and publication: baseline before first vaccination. The protocol used for the library was the immunoSEQ multiplex PCR assay. The immuneACCESS repertoire file appears here via TCRdb, limited to in-frame rearrangements. These files lack a portion of the clones; in checked studies, under half of the deficit traces to unresolved V genes, and the cause of the others is not known. The sample has more than 90,000 clones on record, roughly 90% of them singletons. 16% of the sample goes to the ten largest clones. This specimen consisted of peripheral blood, obtained on day 0 of AZD1222 vaccination. The receptors were sampled from an adult in good health.

This chain connects TRBV6-1 to TRBJ2-4; 7 bases line up with TRBD2. V lost 2 bases, J lost 9 bases, and 10 bases stayed unmatched. The length of the CDR3 is 15 residues. Germline CDR1 reads MNHNS; CDR2 reads SASEGT. The CDR3 nucleotides are TGTGCCAGCAGTGAAAGTTCATGGGAGGGAATCATTCAGTACTTC. Protein product: CASSESSWEGIIQYF.

The rearrangement uses TRBV4-1 and TRBJ1-5; D is unclear. This CDR3 has 14 residues. The germline V gene has CDR1 MGHRA and CDR2 YSYEKL. With 0 bases removed from V and 5 bases from J, the gap between germline ends came to 8 bases. The chain's CDR3 is CASSQDLLDQPQHF. CDR3 in DNA: TGCGCCAGCAGCCAAGATCTTTTGGATCAGCCCCAGCATTTT.

The chain combines TRBV27 with TRBJ2-7, with no clear D. Trimming shortened V by 0 bases and J by 2 bases, and 8 bases separated the two germline ends. Germline values: CDR1 MNHEY, CDR2 SMNVEV (reference sequence). CDR3 length equals 14 residues. This chain's CDR3 is CASSLSRRAYEQYF. CDR3 bases: TGTGCCAGCAGTTTATCCAGGAGAGCCTACGAGCAGTACTTC.

The chain links TRBV11-2 to TRBJ2-2; the D is unclear. CDR1 is SGHAT and CDR2 is FQNNGV in the germline V gene. Between the trimmed V and J ends, which lost 2 bases and 4 bases, there was a span of 8 bases. The CDR3 covers 14 residues. The CDR3 nucleotides read TGTGCCAGCAGCTTATCAGGCGTCACCGGGGAGCTGTTTTTT. It codes for CASSLSGVTGELFF.

The chain has TRBV5-1 and TRBJ1-1; D remains unclear. There are 14 residues in the CDR3. The germline V and J ends were trimmed by 5 bases and 0 bases, with 11 bases remaining between them. The germline CDR1 and CDR2 sequences are SGHRS and YFSETQ. Here the CDR3 reads CASSSTEVNTEAFF. In DNA form, the CDR3 reads TGCGCCAGCAGTAGTACAGAAGTGAACACTGAAGCTTTCTTT.

This chain joins TRBV7-2 and TRBJ2-7; 9 nucleotides agree with TRBD2. The CDR3 spans 15 residues. J gave up 0 bases and V 5 bases, and 5 bases lay outside the gene matches. Germline V gene lookup returns CDR1 SGHTA and CDR2 FQGNSA. CDR3 residues: CASSTGLAYSYEQYF. For the CDR3, the DNA is TGTGCCAGCAGCACCGGACTAGCGTACTCCTACGAGCAGTACTTC.

This clone was seen a handful of times. The rearrangement links TRBV5-8 to TRBJ1-1; D is undetermined. CDR3 size: 11 residues. Trimming cost V 2 bases and J 7 bases, with 6 bases left between them. Germline CDR1 SGHTS, CDR2 YDEGEE. The CDR3 DNA sequence: TGTGCCAGCAGCTTCGTCTTTGAAGCTTTCTTT. Encoded protein: CASSFVFEAFF.

The rearrangement uses TRBV20-1 and TRBJ2-7, with 7 positions matching TRBD2. The V and J ends lost 3 bases and 0 bases, in that order; junction bases with no gene match: 5. CDR3 size: 14 residues. Germline CDR1 reads DFQATT; CDR2 reads SNEGSKA (reference sequence). CDR3 nucleotide sequence: TGCAGTGCTAGTATCGGGAGGCTCTCCTACGAGCAGTACTTC. This gives the protein CSASIGRLSYEQYF.

The chain recombines TRBV5-3 with TRBJ2-3, with D maybe TRBD1 (5 bases). TRBV5-3 is marked as an open reading frame, function uncertain. This CDR3 comprises 16 residues. With 2 bases removed from V and 0 bases from J, the gap between germline ends came to 13 bases. CDR3 loop: CARSFRVSPSTDTQYF. CDR3 DNA: TGTGCCAGAAGCTTCAGGGTGAGTCCTAGCACAGATACGCAGTATTTT.

V and J are TRBV7-7 and TRBJ2-5; 10 bases map to TRBD2. This CDR3 is built from 15 residues. V was clipped by 0 bases and J by 5 bases; unmatched bases: 3. Germline V gives CDR1 SSHAT, CDR2 FNYEAQ (reference sequence). CDR3 sequence: CASSLALAGVETQYF. CDR3 in DNA: TGTGCCAGCAGCTTAGCCCTAGCGGGAGTTGAGACCCAGTACTTC.

V usage is TRBV7-3 and J usage is TRBJ2-1, with D uncertain. The CDR3 totals 14 residues. Between the trimmed V and J ends, which lost 5 bases and 8 bases, there was a span of 16 bases. Germline V gene lookup returns CDR1 SGHTA and CDR2 FQGTGA. In DNA form, the CDR3 reads TGTGCCAGCAGCCCGGGCCTGGTTGGAGATGAGCAGTTCTTC. Protein: CASSPGLVGDEQFF.

J is TRBJ2-3 and V is TRBV2; D may be TRBD2 (7 bases). The CDR3 totals 15 residues. Per the germline V gene, CDR1 is SNHLY and CDR2 is FYNNEI. V was clipped by 5 bases and J by 0 bases, with 12 bases between them. DNA for the CDR3: TGTGCCAGCAGTTTAGGGGGGGGGAGCACAGATACGCAGTATTTT. As protein: CASSLGGGSTDTQYF.

The chain joins TRBV7-8 to TRBJ1-1; possibly TRBD1 for D (6 bases). The germline V gene has CDR1 SGHVS and CDR2 FQNEAQ. The CDR3 length is 15 residues. With 5 bases removed from V and 2 bases from J, the gap between germline ends came to 15 bases. The CDR3: CASSRGRDINTEAFF. CDR3 in DNA: TGTGCCAGCAGCCGAGGGCGGGACATAAACACTGAAGCTTTCTTT.

This chain uses TRBV7-3 with TRBJ2-1; D may be TRBD1 or TRBD2 (6 bases each). V was pared by 2 bases and J by 4 bases, with 12 bases between. The CDR3 has 15 residues. CDR1 is SGHTA, CDR2 FQGTGA, per germline. CDR3 sequence (DNA): TGTGCCAGCAGCTTAGGAGGGGGGATATACAATGAGCAGTTCTTC. Its translation: CASSLGGGIYNEQFF. The variable domain in full, completed from reference TRBV7-3 and TRBJ2-1, reads GAGVSQTPSNKVTEKGKYVELRCDPISGHTALYWYRQSLGQGPEFLIYFQGTGAADDSGLPNDRFFAVRPEGSVSTLKIQRTERGDSAVYLCASSLGGGIYNEQFFGPGTRLTVL.